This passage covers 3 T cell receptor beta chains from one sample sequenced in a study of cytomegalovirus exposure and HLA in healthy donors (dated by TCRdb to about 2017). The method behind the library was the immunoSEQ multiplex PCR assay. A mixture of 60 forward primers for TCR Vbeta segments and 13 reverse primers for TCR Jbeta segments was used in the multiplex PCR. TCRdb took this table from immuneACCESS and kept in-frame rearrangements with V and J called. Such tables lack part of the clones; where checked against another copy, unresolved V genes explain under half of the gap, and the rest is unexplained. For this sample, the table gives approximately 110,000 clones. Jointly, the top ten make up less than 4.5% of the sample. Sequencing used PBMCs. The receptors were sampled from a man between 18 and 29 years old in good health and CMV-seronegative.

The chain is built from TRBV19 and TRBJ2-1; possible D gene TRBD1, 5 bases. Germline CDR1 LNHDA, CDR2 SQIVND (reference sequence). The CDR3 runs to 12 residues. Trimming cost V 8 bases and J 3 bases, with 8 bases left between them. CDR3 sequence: CASGAFYNEQFF. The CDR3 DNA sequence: TGTGCCAGTGGGGCCTTCTACAATGAGCAGTTCTTC.

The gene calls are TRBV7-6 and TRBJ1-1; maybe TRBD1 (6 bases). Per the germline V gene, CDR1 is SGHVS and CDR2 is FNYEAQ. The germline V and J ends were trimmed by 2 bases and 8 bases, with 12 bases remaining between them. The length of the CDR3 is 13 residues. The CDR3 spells CASSLRQELEAFF. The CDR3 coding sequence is TGTGCCAGCAGCTTACGACAGGAGCTCGAAGCTTTCTTT.

The CDR3 loop reads CASSNGMGNSPLHF. The CDR3 DNA is TGTGCCAGCAGTAACGGGATGGGGAATTCACCCCTCCACTTT. The chain links TRBV6-5 to TRBJ1-6, with D hard to call. The CDR3 sequence is 14 residues long. Germline loops: CDR1 MNHEY, CDR2 SVGAGI. V was pared by 5 bases and J by 7 bases, with 12 bases between.